There are a few counts of the clone carrying this T cell receptor beta chain. The antigen is undetermined. Via MiXCR, TCRdb re-called the reads, giving one row per CDR3 protein. The sample gives hundreds of thousands of distinct CDR3 sequences, around 30% of which show up once; about 20% is in the top ten. This specimen comes from a study of T cell repertoires in cytomegalovirus infection. For the study at large: In the study, CMV epitopes included recently identified HLA-C-restricted and well-studied HLA-B-restricted ones. The public TCR beta signatures pointed to both CMV infection and matching HLA type.

The length of the CDR3 is 13 residues. CDR1 is SGHTA, CDR2 FQGNSA, per germline. V shed 1 base and J shed 10 bases, with 13 bases lying between them. Findings and limits, study-wide: The cumulative frequency of public TCR beta families distinguished individuals who carried CMV together with the relevant HLA. Within the response measured ex vivo, HLA-C-restricted CMV-specific TCR beta clonotypes were dominant.

The receptor was isolated from a human donor in good health (CMV status not recorded). Some clones in this sample may be carry-over from other donors' samples. V usage is TRBV7-2 and J usage is TRBJ1-1, with a weak D call TRBD1 (6 bases). Specimen: cultured PBMCs, collected from culture after CMV antigen stimulation. CDR3 sequence reads: CASSLVGGSGAFF. The DNA of the CDR3 is TGTGCCAGCAGCTTAGTTGGGGGCTCGGGAGCTTTCTTT.